One and the same sample provided the 8 T cell receptor beta chains below, sequenced in a study of shared clonotypes between healthy human individuals. Assay used: immunoSEQ multiplex PCR; TCRdb lists only in-frame clones, some missing. Of roughly 2.2 million clones listed, under 95% were seen once; the top ten hold 0.37%. Sequenced: naive CD4+ T cells from PBMCs. Indicated subset: CD45RA+ positively selected. These receptors were obtained from a man aged 18 to 30 in good health. Some clones in this sample may be carry-over from other donors' samples.

The rearrangement uses TRBV5-8 and TRBJ2-7; tentative D call: TRBD1 (6 bases). Germline V gene lookup returns CDR1 SGHTS and CDR2 YDEGEE. V lost 4 bases and J 3 bases, leaving 11 bases between the germline ends. The CDR3 sequence is 13 residues long. CDR3 residues: CASSRTGSYEQYF. The DNA for the CDR3 is TGTGCCAGCAGCCGCACAGGGAGCTACGAGCAGTACTTC.

The chain carries TRBV10-3 and TRBJ2-5; TRBD1 matches at 9 bases. Germline CDR1 and CDR2: ENHRY and SYGVKD. CDR3 length: 17 residues. Germline trimming cut 6 bases from V and 2 bases from J; bases unmatched to any gene: 13. Here the CDR3 DNA reads TGTGCCATCAGCCCAACCCTTCGACAGGGGGGACAAGAGACCCAGTACTTC. The encoded protein is CAISPTLRQGGQETQYF.

The chain joins TRBV11-2 to TRBJ1-4; 8 positions agree with TRBD1. This CDR3 has 13 amino acids. Germline CDR1 is SGHAT and CDR2 is FQNNGV. V was clipped by 1 base and J by 16 bases; unmatched bases: 8. The CDR3 region is CASSLGDRIGAFF. CDR3 coding DNA: TGTGCCAGCAGCTTAGGGGACAGGATCGGGGCGTTTTTT. Full variable domain (missing parts from reference TRBV11-2 and TRBJ1-4): EAGVAQSPRYKIIEKRQSVAFWCNPISGHATLYWYQQILGQGPKLLIQFQNNGVVDDSQLPKDRFSAERLKGVDSTLKIQPAKLEDSAVYLCASSLGDRIGAFFGSGTQLSVL.

This chain links TRBV4-2 with TRBJ2-1, with 8 positions matching TRBD1. This CDR3 has 16 amino acids. V lost 2 bases and J lost 3; bases outside the gene matches: 6. Germline V CDR1 and CDR2: LGHNA, YNFKEQ. The CDR3 DNA sequence: TGTGCCAGCAGCCAACCTCCGGGACAGGACTACAATGAGCAGTTCTTC. Protein product: CASSQPPGQDYNEQFF.

J is TRBJ2-6 and V is TRBV15; D is unresolved. Germline lookup yields CDR1 LNHNV and CDR2 YYDKDF (reference sequence). This CDR3 contains 17 residues. Trimming cost V 0 bases and J 2 bases, with 11 bases left between them. CDR3 loop: CATSRDTKQAGANVLTF. CDR3 in DNA: TGTGCCACCAGCAGAGATACGAAGCAGGCTGGGGCCAACGTCCTGACTTTC.

The chain employs TRBV7-2 and TRBJ2-7, with TRBD2 matching 10 bases. The CDR3 sequence is 15 residues long. V lost 5 bases, J lost 4 bases, and 8 bases stayed unmatched. CDR1 and CDR2 (germline): SGHTA, FQGNSA. The CDR3: CASSRGLAERYEQYF. CDR3 in DNA: TGTGCCAGCAGCCGAGGACTAGCGGAAAGGTACGAGCAGTACTTC. Variable domain in full (rest from reference TRBV7-2 and TRBJ2-7): GAGVSQSPSNKVTEKGKDVELRCDPISGHTALYWYRQSLGQGLEFLIYFQGNSAPDKSGLPSDRFSAERTGGSVSTLTIQRTQQEDSAVYLCASSRGLAERYEQYFGPGTRLTVT.

This clone was picked up one time. The chain links TRBV2 to TRBJ2-7; 11 bases line up with TRBD2. V trimming: 3 bases; J trimming: 4 bases; junction bases outside the gene matches: 5. This CDR3 comprises 15 residues. CDR1 and CDR2 (germline): SNHLY, FYNNEI. The CDR3 reads CASSDGLAGAYEQYF. The CDR3 coding sequence is TGTGCCAGCAGTGACGGACTAGCGGGTGCATACGAGCAGTACTTC. Filled out from reference TRBV2 and TRBJ2-7, the complete variable domain reads EPEVTQTPSHQVTQMGQEVILRCVPISNHLYFYWYRQILGQKVEFLVSFYNNEISEKSEIFDDQFSVERPDGSNFTLKIRSTKLEDSAMYFCASSDGLAGAYEQYFGPGTRLTVT.

This clone came up once. The CDR3 loop reads CASSQGSSTQYF. The CDR3 coding sequence is TGTGCCAGTAGTCAGGGTTCATCGACCCAGTACTTC. The chain links TRBV19 to TRBJ2-5; D possibly corresponds to TRBD1 (5 bases). Germline V lookup: CDR1 LNHDA, CDR2 SQIVND (reference sequence). The V end was cut by 5 bases, the J end by 7 bases, with 11 bases between. CDR3 length: 12 residues. The complete variable domain, with remaining parts taken from reference TRBV19 and TRBJ2-5, reads DGGITQSPKYLFRKEGQNVTLSCEQNLNHDAMYWYRQDPGQGLRLIYYSQIVNDFQKGDIAEGYSVSREKKESFPLTVTSAQKNPTAFYLCASSQGSSTQYFGPGTRLLVL.